The clone carrying this TCR beta chain was seen at least ten times. TCRdb reprocessed the PCR reads with MiXCR, giving one entry per CDR3 protein. The table shows about 25,000 distinct CDR3 sequences, with around 38% occurring only once. These data originate in a study of tumor-infiltrating lymphocytes in oesophageal squamous cell carcinoma. The CDR3 extends over 15 amino acids. The junction had 2 bases not matched to a gene; V was cut back by 2 bases and J by 1 base. Per the germline V gene, CDR1 is SGHNT and CDR2 is YENEEA. This chain connects TRBV11-3 to TRBJ2-5; 9 bases align to TRBD1. Sequencing was performed on esophageal tumor tissue. The sequence was collected from a male donor with esophageal squamous cell carcinoma. The CDR3 coding sequence is TGTGCCAGCAGCTTATCGGGACAGGGCCAAGAGACCCAGTACTTC. It translates to CASSLSGQGQETQYF.